The clone carrying this T cell receptor (beta chain) is labeled medium-sized. What it recognizes is unknown. Here immunoSEQ multiplex PCR was the method, and the copy in TCRdb shows in-frame clones only, minus some. There are under 15,000 clones in the sample; around 64% occur only once, and roughly two fifths lies in the top ten. This sample stems from a study of cytotoxic CD8 clonotypes in ibrutinib-treated CLL. Study observations and caveats: Public clonotypes (which were uncommon) either contracted or remained stable on treatment.

CDR3 length: 13 residues. CDR1 SGHVS and CDR2 FQNEAQ come from the germline V gene. Unmatched junction bases numbered 4, after V lost 5 bases and J lost 7 bases. V gene TRBV7-8 combines with J gene TRBJ1-5, with 8 bases aligning to TRBD1. This specimen consisted of PBMCs, obtained before ibrutinib treatment. This clonotype was sampled from a human donor with chronic lymphocytic leukemia. The CDR3 DNA reads as TGTGCCAGCAGCCCAGGGGGCCGACAGCCCCAGCATTTT. This codes for CASSPGGRQPQHF.